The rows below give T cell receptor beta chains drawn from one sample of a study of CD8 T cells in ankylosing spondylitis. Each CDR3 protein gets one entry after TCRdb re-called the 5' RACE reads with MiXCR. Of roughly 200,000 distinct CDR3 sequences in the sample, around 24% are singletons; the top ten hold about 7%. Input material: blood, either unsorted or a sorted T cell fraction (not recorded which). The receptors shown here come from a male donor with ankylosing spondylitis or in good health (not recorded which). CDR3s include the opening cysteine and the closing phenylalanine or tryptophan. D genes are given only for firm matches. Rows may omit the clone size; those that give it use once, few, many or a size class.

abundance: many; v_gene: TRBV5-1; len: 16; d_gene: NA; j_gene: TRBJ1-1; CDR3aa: CASSLAGRNLWAEAFF; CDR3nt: TGCGCCAGCAGCTTGGCCGGTCGGAACTTATGGGCTGAAGCTTTCTTT
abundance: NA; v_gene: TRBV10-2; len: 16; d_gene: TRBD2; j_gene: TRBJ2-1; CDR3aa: CASLAGETLSYNEQFF; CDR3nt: TGCGCCAGTTTAGCGGGAGAGACTCTATCCTACAATGAGCAGTTCTTC
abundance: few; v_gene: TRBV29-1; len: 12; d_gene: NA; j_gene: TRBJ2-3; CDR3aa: CSVLRTSDTQYF; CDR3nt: TGCAGCGTTCTTCGGACGTCAGATACGCAGTATTTT
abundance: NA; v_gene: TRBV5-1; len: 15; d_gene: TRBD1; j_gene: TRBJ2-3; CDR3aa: CASSLEQGATDTQYF; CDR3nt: TGCGCCAGCAGCTTGGAACAGGGGGCGACAGATACGCAGTATTTT
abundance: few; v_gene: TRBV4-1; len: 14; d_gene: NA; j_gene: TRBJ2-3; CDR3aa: CASSQGSSADTQYF; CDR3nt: TGCGCCAGCAGCCAGGGATCAAGTGCAGATACGCAGTATTTT
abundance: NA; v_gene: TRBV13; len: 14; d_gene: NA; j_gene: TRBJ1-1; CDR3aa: CASSFTNSLSEAFF; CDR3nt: TGTGCCAGCAGCTTCACGAACAGCTTATCCGAAGCTTTCTTT
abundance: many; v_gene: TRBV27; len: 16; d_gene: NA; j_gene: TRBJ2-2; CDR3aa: CASSLHGAENTGELFF; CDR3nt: TGTGCCAGCAGTTTACATGGGGCCGAGAACACCGGGGAGCTGTTTTTT
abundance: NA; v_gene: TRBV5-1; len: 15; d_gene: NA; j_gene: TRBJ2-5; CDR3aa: CASSLSTSALETQYF; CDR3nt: TGCGCCAGCAGCTTAAGCACGTCCGCCTTGGAGACCCAGTACTTC
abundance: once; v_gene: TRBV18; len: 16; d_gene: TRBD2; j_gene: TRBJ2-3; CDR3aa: CASSPKLAAITDTQYF; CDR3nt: TGTGCCAGCTCGCCCAAACTAGCGGCCATCACAGATACGCAGTATTTT
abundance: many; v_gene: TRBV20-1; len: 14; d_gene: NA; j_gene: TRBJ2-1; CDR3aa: CSARSLLSYNEQFF; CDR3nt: TGCAGTGCTAGGTCCCTATTGTCTTACAATGAGCAGTTCTTC
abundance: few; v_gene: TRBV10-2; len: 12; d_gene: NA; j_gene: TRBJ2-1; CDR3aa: CASSVGYNEQFF; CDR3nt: TGCGCCAGCAGTGTCGGGTACAATGAGCAGTTCTTC